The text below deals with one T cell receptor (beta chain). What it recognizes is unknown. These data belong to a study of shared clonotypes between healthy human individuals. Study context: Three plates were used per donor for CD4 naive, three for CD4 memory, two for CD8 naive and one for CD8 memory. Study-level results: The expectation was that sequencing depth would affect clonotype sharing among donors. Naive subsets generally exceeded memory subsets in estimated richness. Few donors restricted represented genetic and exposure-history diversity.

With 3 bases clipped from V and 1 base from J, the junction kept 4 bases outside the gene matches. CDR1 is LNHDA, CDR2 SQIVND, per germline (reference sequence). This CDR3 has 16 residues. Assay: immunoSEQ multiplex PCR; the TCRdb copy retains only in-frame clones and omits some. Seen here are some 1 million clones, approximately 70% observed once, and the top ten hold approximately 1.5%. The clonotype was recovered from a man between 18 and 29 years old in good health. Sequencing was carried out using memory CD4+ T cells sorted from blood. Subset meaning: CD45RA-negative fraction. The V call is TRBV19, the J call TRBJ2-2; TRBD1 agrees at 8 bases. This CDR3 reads CASSIPGTGNTGELFF. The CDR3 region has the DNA TGTGCCAGTAGTATCCCGGGGACAGGGAACACCGGGGAGCTGTTTTTT.